This T cell receptor (beta chain) originates from a study of T-cell memory formation after mild COVID-19. Study-level points and caveats: Researchers could not confirm that second-wave clones peaking on day 37 targeted SARS-CoV-2. There was a balanced CD4/CD8 profile in clones contracting day 15 to 85, and later expanders leaned CD4+.

The TCR alpha and TCR beta cDNA libraries, bearing sample barcodes and UMIs, were generated by 5'RACE using constant-segment primers. TCRdb itself ran the 5' RACE reads through MiXCR, one entry per CDR3 protein. The sample holds some 300,000 distinct CDR3 sequences, more than 20% seen once. Concerning this clonotype: Its antigen is undetermined. Mismatch with germline at one junction end may stem from a read error.

The CDR3 spans 13 residues. What was sequenced was PBMCs or a T cell subset sorted from them (not recorded which). The genes are TRBV12-3 or TRBV12-4 and TRBJ1-2; D gene unclear. The TCR originated in a man aged 18 to 30 who had mild COVID-19 (a few samples of this study predate the infection). Cell type and time point are not known. CDR3 DNA: TGTGGCAGCAGTTTCGGCAGCCTCTATGGCTACACCTTC. It specifies CGSSFGSLYGYTF.